Following are 30 T cell receptor beta chains from one sample sequenced in a study of T cell clonotyping in hematopoietic cell transplantation. Clones were read by immunoSEQ multiplex PCR, and TCRdb kept only the in-frame ones, dropping some. Of about 41,000 clones detected, approximately 78% appear once; the ten largest clones hold roughly 5.5%. Time point meaning: recipient sample about 28 days before transplant, after cytoreduction. Here the sequenced sample was peripheral blood mononuclear cells, taken before stem cell transplant. These receptors were taken from a man aged 60 to 69 with myelodysplastic syndrome. Some clones in this sample may be carry-over from other donors' samples.

The CDR3 nucleotides read TGTGCCTGGAGACGTCCCGGGACAGGGTTAGATACGCAGTATTTT. Amino acids: CAWRRPGTGLDTQYF. This chain connects TRBV30 to TRBJ2-3; 9 bases align to TRBD1. The CDR3 is made up of 15 amino acids. The germline CDR1 and CDR2 sequences are GTSNPN and SVGIG (reference sequence). Trimming removed 3 bases from V and 5 bases from J; junction bases left unmatched: 9.

The rearrangement joins TRBV19 to TRBJ1-1; tentatively, D is TRBD1 (6 bases). Germline loops: CDR1 LNHDA, CDR2 SQIVND (reference sequence). This CDR3 is built from 11 residues. The V and J ends lost 5 bases and 11 bases respectively, with 12 bases between them. CDR3 DNA: TGTGCCAGTAGTCTCAGGGGTTACGCTTTCTTT. It yields the protein CASSLRGYAFF.

This clone has only one observation. V gene TRBV2 combines with J gene TRBJ1-4; weak D call: TRBD1 (5 bases). The CDR3 sequence is 15 residues long. The V gene lost 5 bases and the J gene lost 3 bases, with 13 bases spanning the gap. In germline, CDR1 is SNHLY, CDR2 FYNNEI. CDR3 sequence (DNA): TGTGCCAGCAGTCCGGGACGGTCCTCTAATGAAAAACTGTTTTTT. Translating it yields CASSPGRSSNEKLFF.

This chain connects TRBV13 to TRBJ1-2, with TRBD1 matching 7 bases. Losses at the gene ends were 4 bases for V and 4 bases for J; bases not matched to a gene: 3. Germline V lookup: CDR1 PRHDT, CDR2 FYEKMQ (reference sequence). The CDR3 is 13 amino acids. The CDR3: CASSSRGAYGYTF. The CDR3 nucleotides are TGTGCCAGCAGCTCCAGGGGGGCCTATGGCTACACCTTC.

This sequence joins TRBV2 and TRBJ2-3; weak D call: TRBD1 (6 bases). Germline V gene lookup returns CDR1 SNHLY and CDR2 FYNNEI. The CDR3 covers 14 residues. V was cut by 8 bases and J by 1 base, with 13 bases left in between. CDR3 sequence reads: CASWGQGRTDTQYF. CDR3 in DNA: TGTGCCAGCTGGGGGCAGGGCCGCACAGATACGCAGTATTTT.

The chain employs TRBV10-3 and TRBJ2-6, with TRBD2 as a possible D gene (6 bases). The germline V gene encodes CDR1 ENHRY and CDR2 SYGVKD. CDR3 length equals 19 residues. Trimming pared 4 bases from V and 0 bases from J, leaving 19 bases between. The CDR3 coding sequence is TGTGCCATCAGTGGGGCTTCCGAACGGGGGAGCTCTGGGGCCAACGTCCTGACTTTC. This encodes CAISGASERGSSGANVLTF.

The chain couples TRBV4-2 to TRBJ2-2; D might be TRBD1 or TRBD2, each matching 6 bases. Germline V CDR1 and CDR2: LGHNA, YNFKEQ. The CDR3 runs 17 residues. V was shortened by 1 base and J by 6 bases, with 18 bases between the two germline ends. The CDR3 region has the DNA TGTGCCAGCAGCCAAGCTACCGGACGAGGGGGGCCCGGGGAGCTGTTTTTT. Amino acids: CASSQATGRGGPGELFF.

This chain joins TRBV5-6 and TRBJ2-1; maybe TRBD1 (6 bases). CDR3 length: 13 amino acids. V shed 4 bases and J shed 10 bases, with 15 bases lying between them. Germline V gene sequence: CDR1 SGHDT, CDR2 YYEEEE. The CDR3 is CASSPGTPEEQFF. The CDR3 bases are TGTGCCAGCAGCCCTGGGACACCCGAGGAGCAGTTCTTC.

A single count supports this clone. This rearrangement joins TRBV10-3 to TRBJ1-4; D unclear. Germline V gene data show CDR1 as ENHRY and CDR2 as SYGVKD. V was cut by 4 bases and J by 4 bases, with 4 bases left in between. The CDR3 has 12 amino acids. For the CDR3, the DNA is TGTGCCATCAGTGTTTTTAATGAAAAACTGTTTTTT. Translation gives CAISVFNEKLFF.

This clone occurred once. The chain uses TRBV19 and TRBJ2-2; D is perhaps TRBD1 (6 bases). Between the trimmed V and J ends, which lost 6 bases and 5 bases, there was a span of 10 bases. The CDR3 extends over 13 amino acids. The germline V gene has CDR1 LNHDA and CDR2 SQIVND (reference sequence). The CDR3 DNA sequence: TGTGCCAGTAGATTCCAGGGGACCGGGGAGCTGTTTTTT. Its protein product is CASRFQGTGELFF.

The chain has TRBV9 and TRBJ2-7; a possible D gene is TRBD1 (5 bases). Trimming took off 0 bases at V and 7 bases at J, with 11 bases between the two ends. Germline lookup yields CDR1 SGDLS and CDR2 YYNGEE. The CDR3 has 13 amino acids. The CDR3 loop reads CASSVETVGEQYF. The DNA of the CDR3 is TGTGCCAGCAGCGTAGAGACAGTGGGTGAGCAGTACTTC. The full variable domain, with the rest looked up from reference TRBV9 and TRBJ2-7, is DSGVTQTPKHLITATGQRVTLRCSPRSGDLSVYWYQQSLDQGLQFLIQYYNGEERAKGNILERFSAQQFPDLHSELNLSSLELGDSALYFCASSVETVGEQYFGPGTRLTVT.

The chain combines TRBV13 with TRBJ2-7; 9 positions match TRBD2. CDR3 length: 16 residues. J gave up 0 bases and V 5 bases, and 8 bases lay outside the gene matches. Germline lookup yields CDR1 PRHDT and CDR2 FYEKMQ (reference sequence). Here the CDR3 DNA reads TGTGCCAGCAGCCACCGGGCGGGGGGGCACTCCTACGAGCAGTACTTC. This translates into CASSHRAGGHSYEQYF.

This chain links TRBV6-5 with TRBJ2-6; maybe TRBD1 (6 bases). The CDR3 sequence is 15 residues long. Germline CDR1 is MNHEY and CDR2 is SVGAGI. Trimming took off 4 bases at V and 4 bases at J, with 11 bases between the two ends. The DNA of the CDR3 is TGTGCCAGCAGTTCTGCAGGGGTCGGGGCCAACGTCCTGACTTTC. It is translated as CASSSAGVGANVLTF.

The chain links TRBV2 to TRBJ2-3, with D tentatively TRBD2 (7 bases). Germline V CDR1 and CDR2: SNHLY, FYNNEI. V was clipped by 6 bases and J by 1 base, with 14 bases between them. This CDR3 has 15 amino acids. The CDR3 region is CASRIAGARTDTQYF. The CDR3 bases are TGTGCCAGCAGGATTGCGGGGGCGCGCACAGATACGCAGTATTTT.

The gene calls are TRBV5-6 and TRBJ2-3; 8 nucleotides line up with TRBD2. Germline CDR1 reads SGHDT; CDR2 reads YYEEEE. V lost 1 base and J lost 0; bases outside the gene matches: 1. The CDR3 contains 15 residues. The CDR3 sequence: CASSLSGGSTDTQYF. CDR3 DNA: TGTGCCAGCAGCTTGTCGGGGGGGAGCACAGATACGCAGTATTTT. Full variable domain (rest looked up from reference TRBV5-6 and TRBJ2-3): DAGVTQSPTHLIKTRGQQVTLRCSPKSGHDTVSWYQQALGQGPQFIFQYYEEEERQRGNFPDRFSGHQFPNYSSELNVNALLLGDSALYLCASSLSGGSTDTQYFGPGTRLTVL.

The V and J genes are TRBV18 and TRBJ2-5, with 7 bases identical to TRBD2. J was trimmed by 2 bases and V by 6 bases; bases with no gene match: 6. The CDR3 loop spans 14 amino acids. Looked up from germline, CDR1 is KGHSH and CDR2 is LQKENI. The CDR3 region is CASSPRAGQETQYF. CDR3 nucleotide sequence: TGTGCCAGCTCCCCTCGAGCGGGGCAAGAGACCCAGTACTTC.

The chain combines TRBV18 with TRBJ2-7; D not resolved. Germline V CDR1 and CDR2: KGHSH, LQKENI. This CDR3 region has 14 residues. Deletions cut 2 bases from V and 2 bases from J, with 10 bases between. CDR3 sequence reads: CASSPWSEAYEQYF. The CDR3 bases are TGTGCCAGCTCACCATGGTCGGAAGCCTACGAGCAGTACTTC.

The chain recombines TRBV5-1 with TRBJ2-3; D unresolved. From germline, CDR1 is SGHRS and CDR2 YFSETQ. CDR3 length equals 12 residues. V lost 3 bases and J lost 0, with 2 bases in between. Written as DNA, the CDR3 is TGCGCCAGCAGCTCTAGCACAGATACGCAGTATTTT. It yields the protein CASSSSTDTQYF.

The chain carries TRBV7-9 and TRBJ1-1, with D uncertain. V lost 5 bases and J lost 4, with 8 bases in between. Germline lookup yields CDR1 SEHNR and CDR2 FQNEAQ (reference sequence). The CDR3 runs to 12 residues. CDR3 residues: CASSHSTTEAFF. CDR3 bases: TGTGCCAGCAGCCACAGCACCACTGAAGCTTTCTTT.

The J gene is TRBJ1-2, the V gene TRBV7-9; D remains unclear. V lost 5 bases and J 8 bases, leaving 15 bases between the germline ends. The germline V gene has CDR1 SEHNR and CDR2 FQNEAQ (reference sequence). The CDR3 spans 13 residues. The CDR3 DNA sequence: TGTGCCAGCAGCCTAGATAGCACGGGAGGCTACACCTTC. It specifies CASSLDSTGGYTF.

V is TRBV27 and J is TRBJ1-6; TRBD1 matches 7 bases. V was pared by 4 bases and J by 3 bases, with 6 bases of the junction left unmatched. Germline CDR1 reads MNHEY; CDR2 reads SMNVEV (reference sequence). The CDR3 is 16 amino acids. The CDR3 region has the DNA TGTGCCAGCAGTTCAACCGGGACAGTCTATAATTCACCCCTCCACTTT. This sequence encodes CASSSTGTVYNSPLHF.

This rearrangement joins TRBV7-2 to TRBJ2-7; TRBD2 might be the D (5 bases). This CDR3 comprises 15 residues. Germline CDR1 and CDR2: SGHTA and FQGNSA. The germline V and J ends were trimmed by 1 base and 0 bases, with 10 bases remaining between them. CDR3 coding DNA: TGTGCCAGCAGCTTAGTACCGGGAAGCTCCTACGAGCAGTACTTC. This encodes CASSLVPGSSYEQYF.

This chain uses TRBV7-9 with TRBJ2-5, with TRBD1 matching 8 bases. The CDR3 is 14 amino acids. J was trimmed by 2 bases and V by 5 bases; bases with no gene match: 4. Germline CDR1 and CDR2: SEHNR and FQNEAQ (reference sequence). The CDR3 DNA reads TGTGCCAGCAGCCTACAGGGGGTACAAGAGACCCAGTACTTC. Translated: CASSLQGVQETQYF.

The V gene is TRBV10-3, the J gene TRBJ1-3, with D possibly being TRBD1 (5 bases). The V and J ends lost 7 bases and 2 bases respectively, with 12 bases between them. This CDR3 has 14 residues. Germline values: CDR1 ENHRY, CDR2 SYGVKD. In DNA form, the CDR3 reads TGTGCCATCAAGCAGGGTGAGGCTGGAAACACCATATATTTT. This codes for CAIKQGEAGNTIYF.

The V and J genes are TRBV7-8 and TRBJ1-1; D is perhaps TRBD1 (6 bases). Germline values: CDR1 SGHVS, CDR2 FQNEAQ. This CDR3 is built from 13 residues. V gave up 5 bases and J gave up 4 bases, with 11 bases separating them. For the CDR3, the DNA is TGTGCCAGCAGCAGGGGGGCGGGCACTGAAGCTTTCTTT. It yields the protein CASSRGAGTEAFF.

This chain joins TRBV2 and TRBJ1-1; D gene unclear. Trimming removed 8 bases at V and 3 bases at J, with 13 bases between. The germline V gene has CDR1 SNHLY and CDR2 FYNNEI. The CDR3 spans 13 residues. CDR3 sequence (DNA): TGTGCCAGCGGCATGCTATCGGACACTGAAGCTTTCTTT. Translating it yields CASGMLSDTEAFF.

The rearrangement links TRBV15 to TRBJ2-7; D ambiguous. CDR1 LNHNV and CDR2 YYDKDF come from the germline V gene (reference sequence). V lost 1 base and J lost 6, with 10 bases in between. The CDR3 loop spans 13 amino acids. The CDR3 nucleotides are TGTGCCACCAGCAGAGGTTTCCGACGCGAGCAGTACTTC. Its translation is CATSRGFRREQYF.

The chain couples TRBV11-1 to TRBJ2-1; TRBD2 matches at 7 bases. Germline loops: CDR1 SGHAT, CDR2 FQDESV (reference sequence). The CDR3 spans 16 residues. Trimming took 5 bases from V and 0 from J; bases not matched to a gene: 7. CDR3 DNA: TGTGCCAGCAGCCCTAGCGGAGAGAGCTCCTACAATGAGCAGTTCTTC. Protein: CASSPSGESSYNEQFF.

This chain joins TRBV28 and TRBJ2-7, with D tentatively TRBD2 (6 bases). The CDR3 contains 14 residues. The germline CDR1 and CDR2 sequences are MDHEN and SYDVKM. Trimming shortened V by 3 bases and J by 6 bases, and 15 bases separated the two germline ends. CDR3 in DNA: TGTGCCAGCAGTTTTAAACTAGCTATGGGCGAGCAGTACTTC. Protein sequence: CASSFKLAMGEQYF.

V gene TRBV28 combines with J gene TRBJ1-2; TRBD1 matches at 9 bases. Germline CDR1 reads MDHEN; CDR2 reads SYDVKM. This CDR3 region has 14 residues. V gave up 4 bases and J gave up 4 bases; unmatched junction bases: 4. Here the CDR3 reads CASSSLGQGYGYTF. In nucleotides, the CDR3 is TGTGCCAGCAGTTCCCTGGGACAGGGCTATGGCTACACCTTC.